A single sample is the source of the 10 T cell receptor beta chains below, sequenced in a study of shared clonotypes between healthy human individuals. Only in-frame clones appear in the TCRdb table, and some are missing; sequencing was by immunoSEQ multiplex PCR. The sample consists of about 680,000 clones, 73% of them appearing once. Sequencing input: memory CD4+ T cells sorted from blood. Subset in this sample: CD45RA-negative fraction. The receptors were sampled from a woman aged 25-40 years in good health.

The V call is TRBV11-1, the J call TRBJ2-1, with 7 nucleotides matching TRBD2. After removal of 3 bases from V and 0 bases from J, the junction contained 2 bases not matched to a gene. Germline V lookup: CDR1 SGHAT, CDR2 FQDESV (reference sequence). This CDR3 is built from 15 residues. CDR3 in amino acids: CASSFGGSSYNEQFF. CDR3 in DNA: TGTGCCAGCAGCTTCGGGGGGAGCTCCTACAATGAGCAGTTCTTC.

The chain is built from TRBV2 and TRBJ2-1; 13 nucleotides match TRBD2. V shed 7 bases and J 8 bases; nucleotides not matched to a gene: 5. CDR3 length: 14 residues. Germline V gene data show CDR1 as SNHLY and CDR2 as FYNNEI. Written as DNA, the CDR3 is TGTGCCAGCAAAAGGACTAGCGGGAGCGATGAGCAGTTCTTC. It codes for CASKRTSGSDEQFF. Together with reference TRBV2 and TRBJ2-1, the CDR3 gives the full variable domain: EPEVTQTPSHQVTQMGQEVILRCVPISNHLYFYWYRQILGQKVEFLVSFYNNEISEKSEIFDDQFSVERPDGSNFTLKIRSTKLEDSAMYFCASKRTSGSDEQFFGPGTRLTVL.

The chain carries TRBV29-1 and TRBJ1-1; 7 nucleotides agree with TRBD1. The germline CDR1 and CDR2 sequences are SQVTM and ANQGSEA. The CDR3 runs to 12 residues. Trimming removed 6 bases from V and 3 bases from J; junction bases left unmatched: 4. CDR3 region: CSVTTGHTEAFF. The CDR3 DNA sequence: TGCAGCGTCACGACAGGGCACACTGAAGCTTTCTTT.

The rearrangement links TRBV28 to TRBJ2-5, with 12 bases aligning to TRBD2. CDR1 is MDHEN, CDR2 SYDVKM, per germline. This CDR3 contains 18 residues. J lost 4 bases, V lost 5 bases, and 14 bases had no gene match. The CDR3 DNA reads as TGTGCCAGCAGTGAGACTAGCGGGAGTCTGAAGGGGGGAGAGACCCAGTACTTC. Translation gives CASSETSGSLKGGETQYF.

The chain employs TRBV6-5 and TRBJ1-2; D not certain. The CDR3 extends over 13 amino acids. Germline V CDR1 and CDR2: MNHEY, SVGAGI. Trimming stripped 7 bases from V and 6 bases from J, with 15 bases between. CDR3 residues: CASTAPAEDGYTF. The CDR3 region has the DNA TGTGCCAGCACCGCCCCGGCAGAAGATGGCTACACCTTC.

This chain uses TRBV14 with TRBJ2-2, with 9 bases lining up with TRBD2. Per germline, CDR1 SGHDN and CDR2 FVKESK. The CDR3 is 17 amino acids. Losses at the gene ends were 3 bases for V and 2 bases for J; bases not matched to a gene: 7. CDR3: CASSHQIGTSNTGELFF. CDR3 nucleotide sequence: TGTGCCAGCAGCCATCAGATCGGGACTAGCAACACCGGGGAGCTGTTTTTT.

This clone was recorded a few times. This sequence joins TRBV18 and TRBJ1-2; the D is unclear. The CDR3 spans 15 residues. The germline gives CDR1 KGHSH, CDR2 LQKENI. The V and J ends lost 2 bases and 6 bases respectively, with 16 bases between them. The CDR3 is CASSPTIAQLDGYTF. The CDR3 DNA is TGTGCCAGCTCACCAACCATTGCCCAGTTGGATGGCTACACCTTC.

The CDR3 DNA reads TGTGCCTGGACCTACGGGGCCGCCTACGAGCAGTACTTC. Protein sequence: CAWTYGAAYEQYF. The V call is TRBV30, the J call TRBJ2-7; D tentatively reads TRBD1 or TRBD2 (5 bases each). Between the trimmed V and J ends, which lost 4 bases and 2 bases, there was a span of 12 bases. This CDR3 comprises 13 residues. Germline V CDR1 and CDR2: GTSNPN, SVGIG (reference sequence).

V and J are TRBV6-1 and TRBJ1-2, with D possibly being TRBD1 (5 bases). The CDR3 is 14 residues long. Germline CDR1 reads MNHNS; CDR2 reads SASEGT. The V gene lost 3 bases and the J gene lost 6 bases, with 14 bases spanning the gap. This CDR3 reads CASSDRGALDGYTF. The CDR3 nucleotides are TGTGCCAGCAGTGACCGTGGGGCACTCGATGGCTACACCTTC.

CDR3 region: CASGSLSYEQYF. The DNA of the CDR3 is TGTGCCAGCGGGAGCCTCTCCTACGAGCAGTACTTC. V gene TRBV28 combines with J gene TRBJ2-7; a possible D gene is TRBD2 (5 bases). V lost 8 bases, J lost 0 bases, and 8 bases lay in between. Germline V gene lookup returns CDR1 MDHEN and CDR2 SYDVKM. The CDR3 extends over 12 amino acids.